A single sample gave rise to the 9 T cell receptor beta chains below, sequenced in a study of control samples from healthy donors and cancer patients. The repertoire was sequenced with immunoSEQ multiplex PCR; TCRdb's copy has only in-frame clones and lacks some. The table shows over 200,000 clones, with about four fifths occurring only once. The sample consisted of PBMCs. All receptors come from a woman aged 60-75 years with lung cancer.

V and J are TRBV11-2 and TRBJ2-3, with D perhaps TRBD1 or TRBD2 (5 bases each). CDR3 length equals 15 residues. CDR1 is SGHAT and CDR2 is FQNNGV in the germline V gene. The ends were cut back, 6 bases at V and 0 bases at J, with 13 bases in the middle. The CDR3 DNA sequence: TGTGCCAGCAGGGGGGACGGCGAAAGCACAGATACGCAGTATTTT. Translated, it gives CASRGDGESTDTQYF.

The rearrangement uses TRBV5-1 and TRBJ1-2; possibly TRBD1 for D (5 bases). The germline V gene has CDR1 SGHRS and CDR2 YFSETQ. The CDR3 loop spans 15 amino acids. Trimming pared 0 bases from V and 8 bases from J, leaving 17 bases between. CDR3 bases: TGCGCCAGCAGCTTGGGGGACCGCAACGGGGAGGGCTACACCTTC. It codes for CASSLGDRNGEGYTF. The whole variable domain, remainder taken from reference TRBV5-1 and TRBJ1-2, is KAGVTQTPRYLIKTRGQQVTLSCSPISGHRSVSWYQQTPGQGLQFLFEYFSETQRNKGNFPGRFSGRQFSNSRSEMNVSTLELGDSALYLCASSLGDRNGEGYTFGSGTRLTVV.

The chain couples TRBV12-3 or TRBV12-4 to TRBJ1-5, with D uncertain. This CDR3 has 13 residues. Trimming removed 6 bases at V and 4 bases at J, with 10 bases between. The CDR3 sequence is CASSSKGNQPQHF. The CDR3 DNA follows: TGTGCCAGCAGCTCCAAAGGAAATCAGCCCCAGCATTTT.

In its sample, this clone was seen once. The CDR3 nucleotides are TGTGCCAGCAGCCGCGACGCGACAACTAATGAAAAACTGTTTTTT. Translating it yields CASSRDATTNEKLFF. The chain employs TRBV7-9 and TRBJ1-4; D uncertain. Per germline, CDR1 SEHNR and CDR2 FQNEAQ (reference sequence). This CDR3 region has 15 residues. The V end was cut by 5 bases, the J end by 0 bases, with 10 bases between.

About this clone itself: Within the sample, other DNA sequences also encode this same CDR3. V gene TRBV29-1 combines with J gene TRBJ2-1; a possible D gene is TRBD2 (5 bases). Germline loops: CDR1 SQVTM, CDR2 ANQGSEA. Trimming removed 1 base at V and 8 bases at J, with 15 bases between. The CDR3 extends over 14 amino acids. CDR3 sequence reads: CSVEGGRGVDEQFF. CDR3 bases: TGCAGCGTTGAAGGCGGCCGGGGTGTGGATGAGCAGTTCTTC.

This clone was seen ten or more times. The chain links TRBV6-2 or TRBV6-3 to TRBJ1-5; D call uncertain. This CDR3 has 18 residues. Germline-derived CDR1 and CDR2 are MNHEY and SVGEGT. Trimming pared 2 bases from V and 7 bases from J, leaving 24 bases between. The CDR3 DNA follows: TGTGCCAGCAGTTACGAAGATATCTGGTCAGGCGAGGGCCAGCCCCAGCATTTT. This sequence encodes CASSYEDIWSGEGQPQHF.

Only one count was recorded for this clone. The rearrangement links TRBV12-5 to TRBJ1-4, with unresolved D. Trimming pared 1 base from V and 8 bases from J, leaving 14 bases between. This CDR3 comprises 15 residues. The V gene's germline CDR1 is LGHNT and CDR2 FRNRAP. The CDR3, as DNA: TGTGCTAGTGGTTTGGGGGCGAACAGAGACGAAAAACTGTTTTTT. This gives the protein CASGLGANRDEKLFF.

The V gene is TRBV7-3, the J gene TRBJ2-6, with D unclear. The germline CDR1 and CDR2 sequences are SGHTA and FQGTGA. This CDR3 is 14 amino acids long. V lost 4 bases to trimming and J lost 4 bases, with 8 bases between them. The CDR3 nucleotides read TGTGCCAGCAGCTCCCGCGGCGGGGCCAACGTCCTGACTTTC. The encoded protein is CASSSRGGANVLTF.

The V gene is TRBV11-2, the J gene TRBJ1-2, with 7 nucleotides matching TRBD1. The germline V gene has CDR1 SGHAT and CDR2 FQNNGV. Trimming cost V 5 bases and J 4 bases; bases outside gene matches: 13. The CDR3 runs to 16 residues. CDR3 DNA sequence: TGTGCCAGCAGCAGCTTCCAGGGGGGCTTAGTCTATGGCTACACCTTC. It yields the protein CASSSFQGGLVYGYTF.